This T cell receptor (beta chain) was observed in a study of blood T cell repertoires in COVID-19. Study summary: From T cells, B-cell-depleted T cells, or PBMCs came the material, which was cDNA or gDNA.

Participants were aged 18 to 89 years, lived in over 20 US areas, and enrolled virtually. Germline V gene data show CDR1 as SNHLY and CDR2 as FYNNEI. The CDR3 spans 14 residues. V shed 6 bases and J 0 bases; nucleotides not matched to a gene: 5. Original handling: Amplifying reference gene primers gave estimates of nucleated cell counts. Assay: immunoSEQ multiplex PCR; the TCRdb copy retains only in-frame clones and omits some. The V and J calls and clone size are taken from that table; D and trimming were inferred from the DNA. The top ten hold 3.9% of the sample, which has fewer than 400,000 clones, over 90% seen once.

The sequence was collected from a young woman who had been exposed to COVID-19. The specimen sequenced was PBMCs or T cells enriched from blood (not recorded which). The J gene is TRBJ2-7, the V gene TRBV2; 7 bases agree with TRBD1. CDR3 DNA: TGTGCCAGCAGGGGAAGGGGGCACTCCTACGAGCAGTACTTC. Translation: CASRGRGHSYEQYF.